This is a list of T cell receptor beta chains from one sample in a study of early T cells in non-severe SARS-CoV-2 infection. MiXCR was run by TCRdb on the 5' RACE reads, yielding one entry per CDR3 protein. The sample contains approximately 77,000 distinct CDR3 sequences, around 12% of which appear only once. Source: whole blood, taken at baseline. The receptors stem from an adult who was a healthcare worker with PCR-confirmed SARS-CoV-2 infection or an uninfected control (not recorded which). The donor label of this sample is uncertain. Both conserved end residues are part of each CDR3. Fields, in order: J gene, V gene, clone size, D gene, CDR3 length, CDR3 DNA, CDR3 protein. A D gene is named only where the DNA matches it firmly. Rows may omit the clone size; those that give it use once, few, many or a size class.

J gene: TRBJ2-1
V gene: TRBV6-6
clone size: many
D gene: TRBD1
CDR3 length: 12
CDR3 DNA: TGTGCCTGCAGGGGGTCCTACAATGAGCAGTTCTTC
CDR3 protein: CACRGSYNEQFF

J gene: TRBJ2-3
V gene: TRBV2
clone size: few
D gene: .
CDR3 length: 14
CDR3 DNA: TGTGCCAGCAGTATGAGGGGCGGCACAGATACGCAGTATTTT
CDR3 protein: CASSMRGGTDTQYF

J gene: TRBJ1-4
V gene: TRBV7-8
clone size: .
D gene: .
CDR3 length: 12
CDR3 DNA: TGTGCCAGCAGCTTATCGATGGGAAAACTGTTTTTT
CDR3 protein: CASSLSMGKLFF

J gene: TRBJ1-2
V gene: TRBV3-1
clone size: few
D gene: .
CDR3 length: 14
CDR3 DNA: TGTGCCAGCAGCCTCTACAGGATTAACTATGGCTACACCTTC
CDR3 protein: CASSLYRINYGYTF

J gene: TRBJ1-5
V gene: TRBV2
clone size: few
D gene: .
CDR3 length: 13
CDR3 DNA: TGTGCCAGCAACAGGGATAACAATCAGCCCCAGCATTTT
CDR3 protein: CASNRDNNQPQHF

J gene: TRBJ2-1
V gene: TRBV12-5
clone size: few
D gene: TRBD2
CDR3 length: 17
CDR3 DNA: TGTGCTAGTGGTACAACGGGACTAGCAATCTCAATCAATGAGCAGTTCTTC
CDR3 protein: CASGTTGLAISINEQFF

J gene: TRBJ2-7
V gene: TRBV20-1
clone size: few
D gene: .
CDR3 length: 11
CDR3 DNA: TGCAGTGCTAGTAACGCGCACGAGCAGTACTTC
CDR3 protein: CSASNAHEQYF

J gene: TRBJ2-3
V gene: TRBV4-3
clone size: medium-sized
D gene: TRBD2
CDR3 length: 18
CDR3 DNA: TGCGCCAGCAGCCAGGCCCCGAATAGCGGGGGCAGCACAGATACGCAGTATTTT
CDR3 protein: CASSQAPNSGGSTDTQYF

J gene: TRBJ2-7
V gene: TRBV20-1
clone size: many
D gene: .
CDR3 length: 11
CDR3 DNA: TGCAGTGCTAGAGCTTCCTACGAGCAGTACTTC
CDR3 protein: CSARASYEQYF

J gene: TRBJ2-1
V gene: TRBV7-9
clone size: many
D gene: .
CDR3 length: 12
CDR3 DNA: TGTGCCAGCAGCTTAGTAGGATATGAGCAGTTCTTC
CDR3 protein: CASSLVGYEQFF

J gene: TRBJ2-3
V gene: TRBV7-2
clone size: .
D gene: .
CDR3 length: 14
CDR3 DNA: TGTGCCAGCAGCTTAGGAGGGGGTAGAGATACGCAGTATTTT
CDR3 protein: CASSLGGGRDTQYF

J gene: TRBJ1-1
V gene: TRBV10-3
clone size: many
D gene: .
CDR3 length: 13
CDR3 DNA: TGTGCCATCAGTGCAGGACGGGGCACTGAAGCTTTCTTT
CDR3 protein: CAISAGRGTEAFF

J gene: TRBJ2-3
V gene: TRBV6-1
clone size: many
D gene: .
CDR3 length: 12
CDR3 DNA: TGTGCCAGCAATTGGGTCACAGATACGCAGTATTTT
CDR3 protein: CASNWVTDTQYF

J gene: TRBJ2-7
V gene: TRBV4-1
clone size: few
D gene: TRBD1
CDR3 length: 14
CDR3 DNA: TGCGCCAGCAGCCAAGCCGGACAGGGATTCGAGCAGTACTTC
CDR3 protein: CASSQAGQGFEQYF

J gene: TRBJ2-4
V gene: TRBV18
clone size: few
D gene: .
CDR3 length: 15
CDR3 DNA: TGTGCCAGCTCACCCCTCCAGGGTTTTCAAAACATTCAGTACTTC
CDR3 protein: CASSPLQGFQNIQYF

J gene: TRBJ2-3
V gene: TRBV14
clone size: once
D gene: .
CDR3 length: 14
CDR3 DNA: TGTGCCAGCAGCCTGACAGGTCCCACAGATACGCAGTATTTT
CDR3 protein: CASSLTGPTDTQYF

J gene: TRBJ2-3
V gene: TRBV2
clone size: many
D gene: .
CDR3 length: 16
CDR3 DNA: TGTGCCAGCAGTGAAGAGGCAGGGAGGGGGACAGATACGCAGTATTTT
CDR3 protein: CASSEEAGRGTDTQYF

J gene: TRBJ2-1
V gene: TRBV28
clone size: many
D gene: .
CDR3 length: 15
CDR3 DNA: TGTGCCAGCAGTTTGGGGTACGGGCAGCACAATGAGCAGTTCTTC
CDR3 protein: CASSLGYGQHNEQFF

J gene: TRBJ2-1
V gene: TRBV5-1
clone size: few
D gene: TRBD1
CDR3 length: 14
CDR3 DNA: TGCGCCAGCAGCGCTACAGACAGGGACAATGAGCAGTTCTTC
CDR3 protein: CASSATDRDNEQFF

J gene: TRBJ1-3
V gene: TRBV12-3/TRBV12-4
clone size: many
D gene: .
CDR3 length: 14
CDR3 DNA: TGTGCCAGCAGTTTTCAGTTCGAGGGAAACACCATATATTTT
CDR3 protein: CASSFQFEGNTIYF

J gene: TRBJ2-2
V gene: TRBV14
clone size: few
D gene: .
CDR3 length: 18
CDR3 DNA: TGTGCCAGCAGCCAGCTTGGACCGCCAGAATATAACACCGGGGAGCTGTTTTTT
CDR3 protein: CASSQLGPPEYNTGELFF

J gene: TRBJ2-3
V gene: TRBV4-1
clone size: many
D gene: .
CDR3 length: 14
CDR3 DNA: TGCGCCAGCAGCCAGAACCCTAGCACAGATACGCAGTATTTT
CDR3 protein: CASSQNPSTDTQYF